The clone carrying this TCR beta chain has a handful of counts. The CDR3 has 14 amino acids. V was shortened by 0 bases and J by 2 bases, with 9 bases between the two germline ends. The germline gives CDR1 SGHRS, CDR2 YFSETQ. The method was immunoSEQ multiplex PCR; TCRdb's version includes in-frame clones alone and lacks a portion of them. This sample has about 73,000 clones; roughly 87% occur once, and the top ten carry 3% to 4%. This specimen belongs to a study of control samples from healthy donors and cancer patients. This rearrangement joins TRBV5-1 to TRBJ2-7; D is undetermined. The receptor comes from a woman aged 45-59 years in good health. Specimen: blood. The CDR3 sequence: CASSLGYATYEQYF. CDR3 DNA sequence: TGCGCCAGCAGCTTGGGCTATGCCACCTACGAGCAGTACTTC.